The 5 T cell receptor beta chains below come from one sample, sequenced in a study of cytomegalovirus exposure and HLA in healthy donors (dated by TCRdb to about 2017). Library prep was done by the immunoSEQ multiplex PCR assay. This immuneACCESS table, as held by TCRdb, lists in-frame sequences with V and J called but not all clones. Of the missing ones, under half trace to an unresolved V gene in checked studies; the others have no known cause. This sample is represented by 130,000 to 150,000 clones; around 88% of them were singletons. Together, the top ten hold 7.9% of the sample. The source material was PBMCs. Every receptor here comes from a woman aged 18 to 35 in good health and CMV-seropositive.

This chain joins TRBV5-6 and TRBJ1-2, with a possible D match to TRBD1 (5 bases). This CDR3 is built from 15 residues. The V end was cut by 4 bases, the J end by 3 bases, with 16 bases between. The germline V gene has CDR1 SGHDT and CDR2 YYEEEE. CDR3 sequence (DNA): TGTGCCAGCAGCAGGGCAGGGAGGTCCGACTATGGCTACACCTTC. The encoded protein is CASSRAGRSDYGYTF.

This chain joins TRBV6-5 and TRBJ2-1; 8 nucleotides match TRBD1. The CDR3 sequence is 16 residues long. V lost 3 bases, J lost 4 bases, and 8 bases stayed unmatched. Germline loops: CDR1 MNHEY, CDR2 SVGAGI. This CDR3 is CASSYSGGNYYNEQFF. In DNA form, the CDR3 reads TGTGCCAGCAGTTATTCAGGGGGCAATTATTACAATGAGCAGTTCTTC.

The DNA of the CDR3 is TGTGCCAGCAGCTTCGGCTCTCCTAGGCTAGCGGCCCGCACCGGGGAGCTGTTTTTT. Protein: CASSFGSPRLAARTGELFF. This chain links TRBV12-1 with TRBJ2-2; TRBD2, the D gene given by the table, was not confirmed from the DNA. TRBV12-1 is flagged as a pseudogene. The CDR3 totals 19 residues.

This clone was detected many times. The chain couples TRBV7-2 to TRBJ2-2; tentatively, D is TRBD1 (5 bases). V shed 7 bases and J shed 3 bases, with 9 bases lying between them. The CDR3 is 13 residues long. Germline V gene lookup returns CDR1 SGHTA and CDR2 FQGNSA. DNA for the CDR3: TGTGCCAGCACCGACAGTTACACCGGGGAGCTGTTTTTT. It is translated as CASTDSYTGELFF.

The chain couples TRBV5-1 to TRBJ2-5; the match to TRBD2 covers 15 bases. From germline, CDR1 is SGHRS and CDR2 YFSETQ. The J segment lost 3 bases and the V segment lost 5 bases, leaving 5 bases of the junction unmatched. This CDR3 is built from 16 residues. CDR3 loop: CASRGLAGGGEETQYF. CDR3 in DNA: TGCGCCAGCAGGGGACTAGCGGGAGGTGGAGAAGAGACCCAGTACTTC.